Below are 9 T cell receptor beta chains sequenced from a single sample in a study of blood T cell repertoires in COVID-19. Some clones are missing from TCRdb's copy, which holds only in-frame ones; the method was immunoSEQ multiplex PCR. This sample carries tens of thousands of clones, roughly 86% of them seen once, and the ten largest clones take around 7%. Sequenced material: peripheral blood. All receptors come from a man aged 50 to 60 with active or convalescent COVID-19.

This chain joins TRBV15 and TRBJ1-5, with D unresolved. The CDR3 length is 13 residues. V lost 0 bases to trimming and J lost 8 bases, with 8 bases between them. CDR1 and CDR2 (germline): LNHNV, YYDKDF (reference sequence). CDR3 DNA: TGTGCCACCAGCAGAGATCCGGGAGAGCCCCAGCATTTT. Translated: CATSRDPGEPQHF. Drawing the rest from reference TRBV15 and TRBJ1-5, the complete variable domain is DAMVIQNPRYQVTQFGKPVTLSCSQTLNHNVMYWYQQKSSQAPKLLFHYYDKDFNNEADTPDNFQSRRPNTSFCFLDIRSPGLGDTAMYLCATSRDPGEPQHFGDGTRLSIL.

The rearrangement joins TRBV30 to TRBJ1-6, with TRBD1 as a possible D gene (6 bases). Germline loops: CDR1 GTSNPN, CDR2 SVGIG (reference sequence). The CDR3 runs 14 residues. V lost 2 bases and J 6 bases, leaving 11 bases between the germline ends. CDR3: CAWSPDRINSPLHF. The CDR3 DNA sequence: TGTGCCTGGAGTCCAGACAGGATTAATTCACCCCTCCACTTT.

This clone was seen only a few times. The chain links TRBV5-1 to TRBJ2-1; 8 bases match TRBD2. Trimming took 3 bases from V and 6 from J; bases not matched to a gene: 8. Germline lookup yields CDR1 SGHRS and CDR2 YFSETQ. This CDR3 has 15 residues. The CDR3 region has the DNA TGCGCCAGCAGCTCTTCAGCGGGGGTGTCCAATGAGCAGTTCTTC. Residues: CASSSSAGVSNEQFF.

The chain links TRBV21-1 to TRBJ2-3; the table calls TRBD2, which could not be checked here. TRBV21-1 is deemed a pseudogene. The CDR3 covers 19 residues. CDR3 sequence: CASSKARRGTPYGTDTQYF. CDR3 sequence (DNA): TGTGCCAGCAGCAAAGCGAGGCGGGGGACACCCTATGGCACAGATACGCAGTATTTT.

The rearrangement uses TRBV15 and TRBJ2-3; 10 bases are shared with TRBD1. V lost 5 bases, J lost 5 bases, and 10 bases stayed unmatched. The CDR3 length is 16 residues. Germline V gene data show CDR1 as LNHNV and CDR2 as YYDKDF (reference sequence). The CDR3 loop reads CATSDPGQGYLDTQYF. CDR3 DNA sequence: TGTGCCACCAGCGACCCGGGACAGGGGTACTTAGATACGCAGTATTTT.

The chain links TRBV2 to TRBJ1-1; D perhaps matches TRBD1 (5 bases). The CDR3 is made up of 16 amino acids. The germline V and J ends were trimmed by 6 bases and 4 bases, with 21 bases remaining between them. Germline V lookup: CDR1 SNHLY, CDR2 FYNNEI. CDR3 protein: CASSPQGGAGATEAFF. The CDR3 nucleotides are TGTGCCAGCAGCCCCCAGGGCGGGGCGGGCGCCACTGAAGCTTTCTTT.

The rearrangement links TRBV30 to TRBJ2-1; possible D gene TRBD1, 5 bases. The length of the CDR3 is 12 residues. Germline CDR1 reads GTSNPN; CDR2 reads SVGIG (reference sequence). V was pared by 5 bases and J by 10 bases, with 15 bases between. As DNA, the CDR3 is TGTGCCTGGGGTAAAACAGGTGTAGAGCAGTTCTTC. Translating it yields CAWGKTGVEQFF.

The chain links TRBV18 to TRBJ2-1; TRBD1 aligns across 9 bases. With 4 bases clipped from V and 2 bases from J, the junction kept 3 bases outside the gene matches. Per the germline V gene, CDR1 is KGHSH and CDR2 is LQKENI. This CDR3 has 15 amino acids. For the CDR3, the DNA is TGTGCCAGCTCACTAGGACAGGGGACCTACAATGAGCAGTTCTTC. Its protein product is CASSLGQGTYNEQFF.

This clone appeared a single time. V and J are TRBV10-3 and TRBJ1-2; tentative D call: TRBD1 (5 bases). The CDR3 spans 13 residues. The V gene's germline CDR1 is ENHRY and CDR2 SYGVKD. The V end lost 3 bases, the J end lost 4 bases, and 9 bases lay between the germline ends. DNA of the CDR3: TGTGCCATCAGTGATACTGACAGCTATGGCTACACCTTC. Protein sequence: CAISDTDSYGYTF.